This TCR beta chain originates from a study of vaccination effects on CD4 cells after COVID-19. Note on this clone: Its antigen is not known.

CDR1 is SEHNR and CDR2 is FQNEAQ in the germline V gene (reference sequence). The CDR3 runs 15 residues. The ends were cut back, 4 bases at V and 4 bases at J, with 16 bases in the middle. TCRdb's table, derived via immunoSEQ multiplex PCR, lists solely in-frame clones and lacks some. The sample contains tens of thousands of clones, roughly 75% of which appear only once. Subsequent to a culture period of about ten days, CD4+ T cells were isolated. The chain recombines TRBV7-9 with TRBJ1-2; D gene unclear. This sequence was found in a human donor who received a COVID-19 vaccine. Specimen: CD4+ T cells from PBMCs cultured without peptide, collected before COVID-19 vaccination. CDR3 sequence reads: CASSSRAGQTYGYTF. CDR3 coding DNA: TGTGCCAGCAGCTCCCGGGCAGGCCAGACCTATGGCTACACCTTC.